The sequence of this TCR beta chain was determined in a study of T-cell memory formation after mild COVID-19. TCRdb independently ran MiXCR on the 5' RACE reads; one entry per CDR3 protein. This repertoire shows roughly 580,000 distinct CDR3 sequences, roughly 18% found once; its top ten account for 12%. The CDR3 sequence is 16 residues long. Trimming took 2 bases from V and 0 from J, leaving 14 bases between them. Germline V gene lookup returns CDR1 SGHTA and CDR2 FQGTGA. The specimen sequenced was PBMCs or a T cell subset sorted from them (not recorded which). This chain connects TRBV7-3 to TRBJ2-7; D is unclear. This receptor was obtained from an adult woman who had mild COVID-19 (a few samples of this study predate the infection). Cell type and time point are not known. The CDR3 DNA reads TGTGCCAGCAGCTTATATGGGAAGCCGAGCTCCTACGAGCAGTACTTC. It specifies CASSLYGKPSSYEQYF. Drawing the rest from reference TRBV7-3 and TRBJ2-7, the complete variable domain is GAGVSQTPSNKVTEKGKYVELRCDPISGHTALYWYRQSLGQGPEFLIYFQGTGAADDSGLPNDRFFAVRPEGSVSTLKIQRTERGDSAVYLCASSLYGKPSSYEQYFGPGTRLTVT.